This T cell receptor beta chain was sequenced during a study of memory CD4+ T cells and cytomegalovirus serostatus. Overall study context: Of the healthy Belgian adults, fewer than 10 were CMV seropositive and 24 seronegative.

Sequencing was performed with immunoSEQ multiplex PCR; in TCRdb, only in-frame clones are kept and a portion is missing. This table has 45,000 to 50,000 clones, around 80% appearing once. The study, taken as a whole, reports: CD4+ memory repertoires contained about 40% of the roughly 160 reported CMV TCRbeta sequences.

Concerning this clone: Its specificity is not known.

Single viable CD3+CD4+CD8-CD45RO+ cells were sorted as the memory CD4+ T cells. After thawing, CD4+ T cells were positively selected. Source material: memory CD4+ T cells from blood. The TCR originated in an adult in good health and CMV-seronegative.

The CDR3 sequence is CSVSERGATVEQYF. The CDR3 DNA sequence: TGCAGCGTAAGTGAGCGGGGGGCCACCGTCGAGCAGTACTTC. V usage is TRBV29-1 and J usage is TRBJ2-5; 9 nucleotides match TRBD2. The DNA end is more similar to TRBJ2-7, so the J call may be wrong. Germline V lookup: CDR1 SQVTM, CDR2 ANQGSEA. The CDR3 is 14 amino acids.